The source of this TCR beta chain is a study of blood T cell repertoires in COVID-19. The data were produced by immunoSEQ multiplex PCR, yet TCRdb's version contains in-frame clones alone and is incomplete. In the table there are roughly 180,000 clones, roughly 80% of which are singletons. Those who participated ranged in age from roughly 18 to 100 years and resided in around 22 US areas. Germline CDR1 reads LGHDT; CDR2 reads YNNKEL (reference sequence). V was clipped by 4 bases and J by 4 bases, with 16 bases between them. There are 15 residues in the CDR3. This clone was seen only once. Sequenced: PBMCs or T cells enriched from blood (not recorded which). The clonotype was recovered from a man aged 50-59 years who had recovered from COVID-19. V and J are TRBV3-1 (or the pseudogene TRBV3-2) and TRBJ1-1; D gene uncertain. In DNA, the CDR3 is TGTGCCAGCAGCCCTCACTGGGCAGTGGCCACTGAAGCTTTCTTT. Translated, it gives CASSPHWAVATEAFF.